One and the same sample provided the 20 T cell receptor beta chains below, sequenced in a study of Graves' ophthalmopathy and Graves' hyperthyroidism. Amplifying from RNA transcripts, the study obtained TCR beta CDR3 regions. The authors performed first-round RT-PCR with HTBI primers and then a second-round multiplex PCR. TCRdb processed the multiplex PCR reads anew with MiXCR; each CDR3 protein has one entry. In the table there are around 1.1 million distinct CDR3 sequences, about 35% of which are singletons. Sequenced: peripheral blood or thyroid tissue (not recorded which). Receptors were obtained from an adult man with Graves' hyperthyroidism.

This clonotype came up many times. One end of the junction varies from germline; a read error may be responsible. The V gene is TRBV9, the J gene TRBJ1-1, with D unclear. Germline V gene lookup returns CDR1 SGDLS and CDR2 YYNGEE. The CDR3 extends over 15 amino acids. CDR3 region: CANSHSDVMNTEAFF. CDR3 nucleotide sequence: TGTGCCAACAGCCACTCTGACGTTATGAACACTGAAGCTTTCTTT. The full variable domain, with the rest looked up from reference TRBV9 and TRBJ1-1, is DSGVTQTPKHLITATGQRVTLRCSPRSGDLSVYWYQQSLDQGLQFLIQYYNGEERAKGNILERFSAQQFPDLHSELNLSSLELGDSALYFCANSHSDVMNTEAFFGQGTRLTVV.

This clonotype has at least ten counts. V and J are TRBV12-3 or TRBV12-4 and TRBJ2-5, with no clear D. This CDR3 comprises 14 residues. V was cut by 4 bases and J by 6 bases, with 15 bases left in between. The CDR3 spells CASSSSRRSQTQYF. In nucleotides, the CDR3 is TGTGCCAGCAGTTCGTCGCGGCGGAGTCAGACCCAGTACTTC.

The table lists this clonotype with a count of one. The junction does not match germline at one end; this may be a read error. Written as DNA, the CDR3 is TGTGCCATCAGTGAGTCGATCTCTCAGGAGCAGTACTTC. It yields the protein CAISESISQEQYF. J is TRBJ2-7 and V is TRBV6-4; D is unresolved. Germline loops: CDR1 MRHNA, CDR2 SNTAGT. CDR3 length equals 13 residues.

This clonotype was observed at least ten times. The chain joins TRBV5-4 to TRBJ2-7, with 8 positions matching TRBD2. This CDR3 is 14 amino acids long. CDR1 SGHNT and CDR2 YYREEE come from the germline V gene (reference sequence). The V gene end was trimmed by 4 bases and the J gene end by 4 bases; junction bases not matched to a gene: 7. The CDR3 region has the DNA TGTGCCAGCAGCATCGGGACTAGAGATTACGAGCAGTACTTC. Translation gives CASSIGTRDYEQYF.

About this clonotype: A single base separates this from a much larger clone, so it may be a read error. The V gene is TRBV20-1, the J gene TRBJ2-5, with 12 nucleotides matching TRBD1. From germline, CDR1 is DFQATT and CDR2 SNEGSKA (reference sequence). The CDR3 consists of 14 residues. The CDR3 is CSASGTGGKEAQYF. The CDR3 DNA sequence: TGCAGTGCTAGTGGGACAGGGGGCAAAGAGGCCCAGTACTTC.

This clonotype was observed a few times. The chain joins TRBV7-3 to TRBJ2-7, with D possibly being TRBD2 (6 bases). V gave up 2 bases and J gave up 0 bases, with 20 bases separating them. CDR3 length: 18 residues. The germline V gene has CDR1 SGHTA and CDR2 FQGTGA. The CDR3 DNA sequence: TGTGCCAGCAGCTTAGGGTGGCGGGGCGTGGGGCCCTCCTACGAGCAGTACTTC. It specifies CASSLGWRGVGPSYEQYF.

V is TRBV28 and J is TRBJ2-7; 9 bases are shared with TRBD1. The CDR3 extends over 13 amino acids. Looked up from germline, CDR1 is MDHEN and CDR2 is SYDVKM. J lost 4 bases, V lost 8 bases, and 6 bases had no gene match. As DNA, the CDR3 is TGTGCCAGCGGCCTCGGGACAGGGTACGAGCAGTACTTC. It codes for CASGLGTGYEQYF.

The chain links TRBV28 to TRBJ2-2; a possible D gene is TRBD1 (5 bases). The CDR3 runs to 12 residues. The V end was cut by 2 bases, the J end by 13 bases, with 11 bases between. From germline, CDR1 is MDHEN and CDR2 SYDVKM. In DNA form, the CDR3 reads TGTGCCAGCAGTTTAACCAGGGCGGTGCTGTTTTTT. It codes for CASSLTRAVLFF.

The rearrangement joins TRBV5-1 to TRBJ2-5; maybe TRBD2 (6 bases). The J call may be wrong; the DNA end is better matched by TRBJ2-7. The CDR3 loop spans 15 amino acids. The germline CDR1 and CDR2 sequences are SGHRS and YFSETQ. CDR3 nucleotide sequence: TGCGCCAGCACCCTGGTGGAGGGAGGCTCCTACGAGCAGTACTTC. Translating it yields CASTLVEGGSYEQYF.

The table lists this clonotype with many counts. This chain links TRBV2 with TRBJ1-1; 8 positions match TRBD1. Germline CDR1 reads SNHLY; CDR2 reads FYNNEI. V shed 6 bases, J shed 4 bases, and the junction held 10 bases outside the gene matches. The CDR3 covers 15 residues. This CDR3 reads CASRETGVLATEAFF. In DNA, the CDR3 is TGTGCCAGCAGGGAGACAGGGGTCCTCGCCACTGAAGCTTTCTTT.

Points on this clonotype: This may arise from a read error, as a much more abundant clone is one base away. V gene TRBV7-9 combines with J gene TRBJ1-1; D possibly corresponds to TRBD1 (5 bases). CDR3 length: 15 amino acids. The V end was cut by 4 bases, the J end by 4 bases, with 16 bases between. The germline V gene encodes CDR1 SEHNR and CDR2 FQNEAQ (reference sequence). CDR3 loop: CASSSRDGGSTEAFF. The CDR3 DNA is TGTGCCAGCAGCTCCCGGGACGGAGGGAGCACTGAAGCTTTCTTT. The full variable domain, in which reference TRBV7-9 and TRBJ1-1 provide the parts outside the CDR3, is DTGVSQNPRHKITKRGQNVTFRCDPISEHNRLYWYRQTLGQGPEFLTYFQNEAQLEKSRLLSDRFSAERPKGSFSTLEIQRTEQGDSAMYLCASSSRDGGSTEAFFGQGTRLTVV.

There are many counts of this clonotype. The rearrangement joins TRBV20-1 to TRBJ2-7; D is uncertain. CDR1 is DFQATT, CDR2 SNEGSKA, per germline (reference sequence). The V and J ends lost 6 bases and 0 bases respectively, with 15 bases between them. CDR3 size: 14 residues. The CDR3 DNA sequence: TGCAGTGCCCAGACGGCGATGAGCTCCTACGAGCAGTACTTC. It encodes CSAQTAMSSYEQYF.

Worth noting for this clonotype: This could be a read error, since a much larger clone is one nucleotide away. Because it lacks the conserved phenylalanine or tryptophan at the end, this CDR3 is likely a read error. The V call is TRBV19, the J call TRBJ2-7, with 7 bases matching TRBD1. The trim removed 3 bases at V and 1 base at J, leaving 6 bases unmatched. From germline, CDR1 is LNHDA and CDR2 SQIVND (reference sequence). This CDR3 has 15 residues. The chain's CDR3 is CASSIGGQPSYEQYL. In DNA form, the CDR3 reads TGTGCCAGTAGTATTGGGGGACAGCCATCCTACGAGCAGTACCTC.

This sequence joins TRBV5-8 and TRBJ1-5; the D is unclear. The germline V gene encodes CDR1 SGHTS and CDR2 YDEGEE. There are 18 residues in the CDR3. The V and J ends lost 1 base and 4 bases respectively, with 21 bases between them. The CDR3: CASSLSNTAGPSNQPQHF. The CDR3 DNA is TGTGCCAGCAGCTTGAGTAATACAGCCGGACCGAGTAATCAGCCCCAGCATTTT.

This clonotype was observed at least ten times. The rearrangement joins TRBV14 to TRBJ1-6; D might be TRBD1 (5 bases). V dropped 1 base and J dropped 10 bases, with 8 bases sitting between them. Germline-derived CDR1 and CDR2 are SGHDN and FVKESK. This CDR3 contains 13 residues. CDR3 nucleotide sequence: TGTGCCAGCAGCCAAGGATGGGGCTCACCCCTCCACTTT. Translating it yields CASSQGWGSPLHF.

This chain uses TRBV20-1 with TRBJ1-1; D gene unclear. CDR1 is DFQATT, CDR2 SNEGSKA, per germline (reference sequence). This CDR3 is 14 amino acids long. Trimming took 0 bases from V and 1 from J, leaving 9 bases between them. CDR3 region: CSARDSSGNTEAFF. In DNA form, the CDR3 reads TGCAGTGCTAGAGATTCCTCAGGGAACACTGAAGCTTTCTTT.

This clonotype was seen a handful of times. The chain uses TRBV6-5 and TRBJ2-7; the match to TRBD2 covers 13 bases. The CDR3 is 15 amino acids. Germline trimming cut 5 bases from V and 3 bases from J; bases unmatched to any gene: 4. The germline CDR1 and CDR2 sequences are MNHEY and SVGAGI. The CDR3 region is CASSEGTSGIYEQYF. The CDR3 DNA reads TGTGCCAGCAGTGAAGGGACTAGCGGGATCTACGAGCAGTACTTC.

In this sample, this clonotype turned up many times. The chain carries TRBV9 and TRBJ2-6; 7 bases line up with TRBD2. The CDR3 has 17 residues. Looked up from germline, CDR1 is SGDLS and CDR2 is YYNGEE. The J segment lost 4 bases and the V segment lost 0 bases, leaving 7 bases of the junction unmatched. The CDR3 DNA sequence: TGTGCCAGCAGCGTAGGGGGAGGGTCTGGAGGGGCCAACGTCCTGACTTTC. Amino acids: CASSVGGGSGGANVLTF.

The rearrangement links TRBV5-1 to TRBJ2-7, with 10 bases aligning to TRBD2. With 0 bases clipped from V and 5 bases from J, the junction kept 2 bases outside the gene matches. The CDR3 length is 14 residues. Germline V CDR1 and CDR2: SGHRS, YFSETQ. The CDR3 loop is CASSLVGTSDEQYF. The CDR3 bases are TGCGCCAGCAGCTTGGTTGGGACTAGCGACGAGCAGTACTTC. Using reference TRBV5-1 and TRBJ2-7 for the parts outside the CDR3, the full variable domain is KAGVTQTPRYLIKTRGQQVTLSCSPISGHRSVSWYQQTPGQGLQFLFEYFSETQRNKGNFPGRFSGRQFSNSRSEMNVSTLELGDSALYLCASSLVGTSDEQYFGPGTRLTVT.

On this clonotype itself: Possible read error: a much larger clone is one base away. V is TRBV29-1 and J is TRBJ2-2, with TRBD1 matching 7 bases. CDR1 SQVTM and CDR2 ANQGSEA come from the germline V gene. The CDR3 runs to 14 residues. Trimming at V came to 5 bases and at J to 0 bases, leaving 3 bases not matched to a gene. The CDR3 here is CSVSGTANTGELFF. CDR3 in DNA: TGCAGCGTTTCCGGGACAGCGAACACCGGGGAGCTGTTTTTT.